This TCR beta chain was identified during a study of blood T cell repertoires in COVID-19. Study details: Acute-phase and convalescent COVID-19 samples originated in the United States, Italy and Spain. From T cells, B-cell-depleted T cells, or PBMCs came the material, which was cDNA or gDNA.

This clone was counted a single time. The V gene end was trimmed by 5 bases and the J gene end by 0 bases; junction bases not matched to a gene: 10. This CDR3 comprises 17 residues. Germline V gives CDR1 SGHAT, CDR2 FQNNGV. In the authors' methods: Estimates of nucleated cell counts were drawn from the amplification of reference gene primers. The table came from immunoSEQ multiplex PCR; TCRdb's copy has only in-frame clones and leaves some out. V, J and clone size reflect that table, while D and trimming were determined from the DNA. The sample has tens of thousands of clones; 89% are singletons. The chain employs TRBV11-2 and TRBJ1-3; 7 bases align to TRBD1. The sequenced sample was peripheral blood. The sequence derives from a man aged 55-75 years with acute or convalescent COVID-19. The CDR3 DNA sequence: TGTGCCAGCAGCCTGACAGGGACCCGGTACTCTGGAAACACCATATATTTT. This gives the protein CASSLTGTRYSGNTIYF.